A selection of T cell receptor beta chains follows, all from one sample in a study of response to subunit inactivated influenza vaccine. Each CDR3 protein gets one entry after TCRdb re-called the RT-PCR reads with MiXCR. This table holds 400,000 to 650,000 distinct CDR3 sequences, approximately 7.7% found once. The sample consisted of PBMCs from blood, taken less than 25 months after vaccination. Receptors originate from a man aged 50 to 75 who received an inactivated influenza vaccine. The CDR3 runs from the conserved cysteine through the conserved F or W. Each record gives: V gene, J gene, D gene, clone size, CDR3 DNA, CDR3 protein. D genes are given only for firm matches. Clone size, where shown, is once, few, many, or a class for clones that have expanded.

TRBV11-1	TRBJ1-2	NA	few	TGTGCCAGCAGCTTACGTCCGCTGGGAGAAGGCTACACCTTC	CASSLRPLGEGYTF
TRBV7-2	TRBJ2-7	NA	many	TGTGCCAGCAGCTTTACCTACGAGCAGTACTTC	CASSFTYEQYF
TRBV20-1	TRBJ2-2	NA	NA	TGCAGTGCTAGAGGCGGGGGCCTCACCGGGGAGCTGTTTTTT	CSARGGGLTGELFF
TRBV18	TRBJ1-1	NA	NA	TGTGCCAGCTCACCACCCTCCCTTAACACTGAAGCTTTCTTT	CASSPPSLNTEAFF
TRBV18	TRBJ2-4	NA	many	TGTGCCAGCTCACCTGATATCTTAGCCAAAAACATTCAGTACTTC	CASSPDILAKNIQYF
TRBV6-5	TRBJ2-7	NA	NA	TGTGCCAGCAGTGACCCGACAGAAGAGCAGTACTTC	CASSDPTEEQYF
TRBV12-3/TRBV12-4	TRBJ2-2	NA	many	TGTGCCAGCAGTGGCAGCATGACGAACACCGGGGAGCTGTTTTTT	CASSGSMTNTGELFF
TRBV7-8	TRBJ2-2	NA	NA	TGTGCCAGCAAAATTATTAACACCGGGGAGCTGTTTTTT	CASKIINTGELFF
TRBV5-5	TRBJ2-3	NA	few	TGTGCCAGCAGCGCTCCAACAGGGGATACGCAGTATTTT	CASSAPTGDTQYF
TRBV7-2	TRBJ2-2	NA	NA	TGTGCCAGCAGCTTAAATTCCCGTCTGGCCGGGGAGGTGTTTTTT	CASSLNSRLAGEVFF
TRBV5-1	TRBJ2-6	TRBD2	NA	TGCGCCAGCAGCCCGGGGGGGCAATATGGGGCCAACGTCCTGACTTTC	CASSPGGQYGANVLTF
TRBV6-1	TRBJ2-2	NA	NA	TGTGCCAGCAGTCGTGACGTTAACACCGGGGAGCTGTTTTTT	CASSRDVNTGELFF
TRBV6-1	TRBJ2-3	NA	many	TGTGCCAGCAGGGTCCGTTACCCAGATACGCAGTATTTT	CASRVRYPDTQYF
TRBV9	TRBJ1-2	NA	few	TGTGCCAGCAGCGTAGGAGATAGGTCGATGGATGGCTACACCTTC	CASSVGDRSMDGYTF
TRBV12-3/TRBV12-4	TRBJ2-1	TRBD2	few	TGTGCCAGCAGTTTAGGGCGGGGGGCCCAGAATGAGCAGTTCTTC	CASSLGRGAQNEQFF
TRBV5-4	TRBJ2-3	NA	NA	TGTGCCAGCTACCACGCTGATACGCAGTATTTT	CASYHADTQYF
TRBV7-9	TRBJ1-2	NA	NA	TGTGCCAGCAGCTTAGGTAGGGGACGGCCTGGCTACACCTTC	CASSLGRGRPGYTF
TRBV9	TRBJ2-3	NA	many	TGTGCCAGCAGCGTAGCTGCGGGGCGCGGCACAGATACGCAGTATTTT	CASSVAAGRGTDTQYF
TRBV2	TRBJ2-2	TRBD2	NA	TGTGCCAGCAGCGAATGGGGAGGGAGGGAGCTGTTTTTT	CASSEWGGRELFF
TRBV20-1	TRBJ2-1	NA	NA	TGCAGTGCCGCCCGAGACCACAATGAGCAGTTCTTC	CSAARDHNEQFF
TRBV9	TRBJ2-5	TRBD2	NA	TGTGCCAGCAGCGGTGGGAGACTAGCGGGAGCACCGCGAGAGACCCAGTACTTC	CASSGGRLAGAPRETQYF
TRBV7-9	TRBJ1-1	NA	few	TGTGCCAGCAGTTTCCAACCGAACACTGAAGCTTTCTTT	CASSFQPNTEAFF
TRBV10-3	TRBJ2-3	TRBD1	NA	TGTGCCATCAGCAACACAGGGGCAGCCACAGATACGCAGTATTTT	CAISNTGAATDTQYF
TRBV10-3	TRBJ2-5	NA	NA	TGTGCCATCAGTGAGTCGTCGGGGAATCAAGAGACCCAGTACTTC	CAISESSGNQETQYF
TRBV28	TRBJ2-7	NA	many	TGTGCCAGCAGAGGCGCAACAGGTTCCTACGAGCAGTACTTC	CASRGATGSYEQYF
TRBV20-1	TRBJ2-4	TRBD2	NA	TGCAGTGCCCCAGCTAGCGGGGAGAACATTCAGTACTTC	CSAPASGENIQYF
TRBV7-2	TRBJ2-7	NA	many	TGTGCCAGCAGCTTAGAGTCCGGACACGGATACGAGCAGTACTTC	CASSLESGHGYEQYF
TRBV6-2/TRBV6-3	TRBJ1-5	NA	many	TGTGCCAGCAGGCGGGAGTCGGGCAATCAGCCCCAGCATTTT	CASRRESGNQPQHF
TRBV6-2/TRBV6-3	TRBJ2-2	TRBD1	few	TGTGCCAGCAGTTCAATCCAATTCGACAGGGCATCGAACACCGGGGAGCTGTTTTTT	CASSSIQFDRASNTGELFF
TRBV11-1	TRBJ2-7	NA	few	TGTGCCAGCAGCTTAGCCGGAGTCCAGGGGTACGAGCAGTACTTC	CASSLAGVQGYEQYF
TRBV5-6	TRBJ2-7	TRBD1	many	TGTGCCAGCAGCTTAAGGACAGGATGGTCCTCCGAGCAGTACTTC	CASSLRTGWSSEQYF
TRBV5-1	TRBJ1-2	NA	few	TGCGCCAGCAGCTTGGAGGCAGGCATTTACTATGGCTACACCTTC	CASSLEAGIYYGYTF
TRBV5-1	TRBJ2-3	NA	NA	TGCGCCAGCAGCCCCGCGGGACTGAACACAGATACGCAGTATTTT	CASSPAGLNTDTQYF
TRBV24-1	TRBJ2-7	NA	few	TGTGCCACCAGTGATGCAACGGAGAGGAAGGGCGAGCAGTACTTC	CATSDATERKGEQYF
TRBV7-9	TRBJ2-1	NA	many	TGTGCCAGCAGCCACGGGCGGGACTTCGGAGAGCAGTTCTTC	CASSHGRDFGEQFF
TRBV6-1	TRBJ2-1	NA	NA	TGTGCCAGCAAAGGGGGCGGGGGCTCCTACAATGAGCAGTTCTTC	CASKGGGGSYNEQFF
TRBV9	TRBJ2-3	TRBD2	NA	TGTGCCAGCAGCGTAGGAGGACTAGCGGAGTTCACAGATACGCAGTATTTT	CASSVGGLAEFTDTQYF
TRBV20-1	TRBJ2-7	NA	few	TGCAGTGCTACCCTCCAAGGGGTAGCGGAGCCCTACGAGCAGTACTTC	CSATLQGVAEPYEQYF
TRBV4-2	TRBJ1-6	NA	many	TGTGCCAGCACGGCAGGAACAGTTAGTCGGACGGATTCACCCCTCCACTTT	CASTAGTVSRTDSPLHF